This T cell receptor (beta chain) was retrieved from a study of T cells after yellow fever vaccination. General study findings and limits: By day 5 rather than day 15, the secondary response had peaked, though it was weaker. Within FACS-sorted repertoires, abundant clonotypes contaminating from the bulk population could be present. Just a small share of clonotypes turned up in the CD4 compartment as well as the CD8 compartment.

Each CDR3 protein is one row after TCRdb ran MiXCR on the 5' RACE reads. The sample consists of some 130,000 distinct CDR3 sequences, just over 6.5% of them appearing once. There are many counts of this clonotype. No antigen is known for it. Germline assignment: CDR1 SGHVS and CDR2 FNYEAQ. V gave up 4 bases and J gave up 4 bases; unmatched junction bases: 4. CDR3 size: 15 residues. The receptor was isolated from a young man who received the YFV17D yellow fever vaccine. V usage is TRBV7-6 and J usage is TRBJ2-2, with 9 bases lining up with TRBD1. This specimen consisted of CD4+ T cells sorted from PBMCs, obtained 10 days after the yellow fever booster vaccination. CDR3 nucleotides: TGTGCCAGCAGCTCCCGGACAGGGGTCACCGGGGAGCTGTTTTTT. It is translated as CASSSRTGVTGELFF.